This T cell receptor (beta chain) was documented in a study of beta chain features in type 1 diabetes. Study overall: All samples yielded roughly 100,000,000 examined sorted cells. Study outcomes and limitations: At VDJ recombination sites, type 1 diabetes patients had fewer insertions and more deleted nucleotides. Cells carrying high TCR expression could end up over-represented when cDNA is sequenced. Among all four CD4+ subsets, Type 1 diabetes patients had TCRB CDR3s that were moderately but significantly shorter.

The CDR3 runs to 13 residues. V shed 0 bases and J shed 7 bases, with 10 bases lying between them. CDR1 is SGDLS, CDR2 YYNGEE, per germline. CD45RO/CCR7/CD25/CD127/CD95/CD27 separated CD4+ naive, central memory, regulatory and stem cell-like memory cells by sorting. Comments on this clone: The antigen is undetermined.

Every isolated RNA sample was fully reverse transcribed, so sequencing captured expressed TCRB transcripts. Only in-frame clones appear in the TCRdb table, and some are missing; sequencing was by immunoSEQ multiplex PCR. The sample has hundreds of thousands of clones; roughly 13% are singletons. Material: naive CD4+ T cells from blood. This TCR came from a man younger than 35 with type 1 diabetes. The chain has TRBV9 and TRBJ1-1; no firm D call. CDR3 sequence (DNA): TGTGCCAGCAGCGTAGATGAGGGATTTGAAGCTTTCTTT. Translating gives CASSVDEGFEAFF.